The 29 T cell receptor beta chains listed next were all sequenced from one sample in a study of long-term antiretroviral therapy in people with HIV. They ran version v3.0 of the immunoSEQ assay at survey level. Repertoires were generated with immunoSEQ multiplex PCR, while TCRdb's copy carries only in-frame clones and drops some. The sample comprises approximately 19,000 clones, almost 80% of which are singletons, and 10% to 11% rests with the top ten. Source: unsorted PBMCs, taken 2.3 years after starting antiretroviral therapy. These receptors were obtained from a woman aged 40 to 50 with HIV.

The chain is built from TRBV19 and TRBJ2-6; 11 bases map to TRBD1. Trimming at V came to 4 bases and at J to 3 bases, leaving 5 bases not matched to a gene. The germline CDR1 and CDR2 sequences are LNHDA and SQIVND (reference sequence). This CDR3 has 17 amino acids. The CDR3 protein is CASSTGTGGLGANVLTF. The CDR3 DNA follows: TGTGCCAGTAGTACTGGGACAGGGGGGCTTGGGGCCAACGTCCTGACTTTC.

The gene calls are TRBV6-5 and TRBJ2-1, with D unresolved. CDR1 MNHEY and CDR2 SVGAGI come from the germline V gene. Trimming stripped 5 bases from V and 1 base from J, with 12 bases between. This CDR3 spans 15 amino acids. Here the CDR3 reads CASSPFATSYNEQFF. The CDR3 region has the DNA TGTGCCAGCAGTCCCTTCGCCACATCCTACAATGAGCAGTTCTTC.

The V call is TRBV7-9, the J call TRBJ2-2, with D possibly matching TRBD1 (5 bases). The V gene's germline CDR1 is SEHNR and CDR2 FQNEAQ (reference sequence). The CDR3 is made up of 14 amino acids. The V end was cut by 4 bases, the J end by 3 bases, with 9 bases between. The CDR3 loop is CASSSTGDTGELFF. DNA of the CDR3: TGTGCCAGCAGCTCAACAGGTGACACCGGGGAGCTGTTTTTT.

This rearrangement joins TRBV7-7 to TRBJ2-1, with 12 bases fitting TRBD2. The V gene end was trimmed by 5 bases and the J gene end by 9 bases; junction bases not matched to a gene: 5. Germline V gene sequence: CDR1 SSHAT, CDR2 FNYEAQ (reference sequence). This CDR3 has 14 amino acids. CDR3 sequence (DNA): TGTGCCAGCAGCCCTAGCGGGAGGGCTTTTGAGCAGTTCTTC. This gives the protein CASSPSGRAFEQFF. Complete variable domain (other parts from reference TRBV7-7 and TRBJ2-1): GAGVSQSPRYKVTKRGQDVTLRCDPISSHATLYWYQQALGQGPEFLTYFNYEAQPDKSGLPSDRFSAERPEGSISTLTIQRTEQRDSAMYRCASSPSGRAFEQFFGPGTRLTVL.

The genes are TRBV13 and TRBJ2-1; 7 bases map to TRBD2. J lost 7 bases, V lost 6 bases, and 9 bases had no gene match. Germline CDR1 is PRHDT and CDR2 is FYEKMQ (reference sequence). The CDR3 extends over 14 amino acids. DNA for the CDR3: TGTGCCAGCAGTTATGGACTAGACTCTAATGAGCAGTTCTTC. It yields the protein CASSYGLDSNEQFF.

This chain connects TRBV7-9 to TRBJ2-7; D is perhaps TRBD2 (6 bases). The CDR3 totals 12 residues. Germline CDR1 is SEHNR and CDR2 is FQNEAQ (reference sequence). The V and J ends lost 9 bases and 3 bases respectively, with 12 bases between them. The CDR3, as DNA: TGTGCCAGTGACGGGGGTAACTACGAGCAGTACTTC. As protein: CASDGGNYEQYF.

The CDR3 DNA is TGTGCCAGCAGTGTCGGGACAGGGAGCACTGAAGCTTTCTTT. This translates into CASSVGTGSTEAFF. The chain joins TRBV6-6 to TRBJ1-1, with 9 bases identical to TRBD1. This CDR3 contains 14 residues. Germline V CDR1 and CDR2: MNHNY, SVGAGI (reference sequence). V shed 5 bases and J 4 bases; nucleotides not matched to a gene: 5.

The CDR3 DNA follows: TGTGCCAGCAGCTTAGATCCTGGCCTAGCGGGGGGAGAGACCCAGTACTTC. Translation gives CASSLDPGLAGGETQYF. This sequence joins TRBV11-3 and TRBJ2-5; TRBD2 matches 11 bases. The CDR3 has 17 amino acids. Trimming removed 0 bases from V and 4 bases from J; junction bases left unmatched: 7. From germline, CDR1 is SGHNT and CDR2 YENEEA.

The rearrangement links TRBV5-1 to TRBJ1-1, with D unresolved. V shed 0 bases and J shed 4 bases, with 10 bases lying between them. The CDR3 is made up of 14 amino acids. The germline V gene encodes CDR1 SGHRS and CDR2 YFSETQ. The DNA for the CDR3 is TGCGCCAGCAGCTTGGGGCAGCTGGGCACTGAAGCTTTCTTT. As protein: CASSLGQLGTEAFF.

The chain couples TRBV15 to TRBJ1-2; D unresolved. CDR3 size: 13 residues. Trimming cost V 4 bases and J 4 bases, with 10 bases left between them. Germline assignment: CDR1 LNHNV and CDR2 YYDKDF (reference sequence). The CDR3 reads CATSTAGGYGYTF. As DNA, the CDR3 is TGTGCCACCAGCACAGCGGGCGGCTATGGCTACACCTTC.

This chain uses TRBV19 with TRBJ1-1; no reliable D call. The CDR3 runs to 14 residues. Germline assignment: CDR1 LNHDA and CDR2 SQIVND (reference sequence). V shed 3 bases and J shed 5 bases, with 13 bases lying between them. As DNA, the CDR3 is TGTGCCAGTAGTATGGGTGTGACTGGGACTGAAGCTTTCTTT. This translates into CASSMGVTGTEAFF.

This clone was counted a few times. This chain's CDR3 is CASSVDSLVWDGYTF. The CDR3 DNA reads TGTGCCAGCAGCGTAGACAGCCTCGTCTGGGATGGCTACACCTTC. The J gene is TRBJ1-2, the V gene TRBV9; no definite D call. Germline V gene data show CDR1 as SGDLS and CDR2 as YYNGEE. V gave up 0 bases and J gave up 6 bases, with 15 bases separating them. The CDR3 spans 15 residues.

This chain joins TRBV30 and TRBJ2-7; 9 nucleotides agree with TRBD1. Germline assignment: CDR1 GTSNPN and CDR2 SVGIG (reference sequence). The CDR3 runs to 18 residues. The trim removed 2 bases at V and 2 bases at J, leaving 16 bases unmatched. As DNA, the CDR3 is TGTGCCTGGAGTCCTGATTACGAACGGGACAGGGTGGCCTACGAGCAGTACTTC. The encoded protein is CAWSPDYERDRVAYEQYF.

V is TRBV13 and J is TRBJ1-1, with D uncertain. This CDR3 spans 13 amino acids. Trimming shortened V by 1 base and J by 2 bases, and 5 bases separated the two germline ends. Germline assignment: CDR1 PRHDT and CDR2 FYEKMQ (reference sequence). CDR3 protein: CASSLDRNTEAFF. DNA of the CDR3: TGTGCCAGCAGCTTAGACCGAAACACTGAAGCTTTCTTT.

This clone has more than one count but fewer than ten. The chain links TRBV7-9 to TRBJ1-6; possible D gene TRBD1, 5 bases. The CDR3 contains 14 residues. V was pared by 5 bases and J by 6 bases, with 11 bases between. CDR1 and CDR2 from the germline V gene are SEHNR and FQNEAQ (reference sequence). Written as DNA, the CDR3 is TGTGCCAGCAGCGAAGGGACTTCTAATTCACCCCTCCACTTT. Its protein is CASSEGTSNSPLHF. Full variable domain (outside the CDR3, taken from reference TRBV7-9 and TRBJ1-6): DTGVSQNPRHKITKRGQNVTFRCDPISEHNRLYWYRQTLGQGPEFLTYFQNEAQLEKSRLLSDRFSAERPKGSFSTLEIQRTEQGDSAMYLCASSEGTSNSPLHFGNGTRLTVT.

Only one count was recorded for this clone. The J gene is TRBJ2-1, the V gene TRBV6-9; no definite D call. With 8 bases removed from V and 3 bases from J, the gap between germline ends came to 14 bases. This CDR3 spans 14 amino acids. Germline CDR1 is MNHGY and CDR2 is SVAAGI. The chain's CDR3 is CASVASSIYNEQFF. The DNA of the CDR3 is TGTGCCAGCGTGGCCTCTTCGATCTACAATGAGCAGTTCTTC.

The genes are TRBV27 and TRBJ2-5; the D gene is possibly TRBD1 (6 bases). The CDR3 runs 14 residues. The V end lost 0 bases, the J end lost 9 bases, and 14 bases lay between the germline ends. Germline CDR1 reads MNHEY; CDR2 reads SMNVEV (reference sequence). CDR3 coding DNA: TGTGCCAGCAGTTTATCGGGGCAGCCAGGGGCCCAGTACTTC. Protein product: CASSLSGQPGAQYF.

V is TRBV7-9 and J is TRBJ2-1; TRBD2 agrees at 13 bases. Losses at the gene ends were 3 bases for V and 13 bases for J; bases not matched to a gene: 15. Germline V gene lookup returns CDR1 SEHNR and CDR2 FQNEAQ (reference sequence). CDR3 size: 17 residues. The CDR3 sequence: CASSLGTSGTSRSIQFF. CDR3 in DNA: TGTGCCAGCAGCTTGGGGACTAGCGGGACTTCTCGTTCTATCCAGTTCTTC.

This rearrangement joins TRBV7-2 to TRBJ1-4, with 7 bases fitting TRBD1. CDR1 SGHTA and CDR2 FQGNSA come from the germline V gene. V was pared by 5 bases and J by 5 bases, with 5 bases of the junction left unmatched. The CDR3 has 14 residues. The CDR3 sequence: CASSTQGPNEKLFF. For the CDR3, the DNA is TGTGCCAGCAGCACACAGGGGCCAAATGAAAAACTGTTTTTT.

The V and J genes are TRBV5-4 and TRBJ2-1, with D hard to call. Germline lookup yields CDR1 SGHNT and CDR2 YYREEE (reference sequence). V shed 4 bases and J shed 0 bases, with 14 bases lying between them. CDR3 length: 16 amino acids. The CDR3 loop reads CASSPSVAPSYNEQFF. In DNA form, the CDR3 reads TGTGCCAGCAGCCCCTCAGTCGCGCCCTCCTACAATGAGCAGTTCTTC.

This rearrangement joins TRBV6-5 to TRBJ2-7, with D possibly being TRBD1 or TRBD2 (5 bases each). V was pared by 3 bases and J by 5 bases, with 14 bases between. Germline V CDR1 and CDR2: MNHEY, SVGAGI. CDR3 length: 14 amino acids. Here the CDR3 DNA reads TGTGCCAGCAGTTATAACACTGGGGGAAACGAGCAGTACTTC. Translation gives CASSYNTGGNEQYF.

This clone was seen once. This chain uses TRBV6-1 with TRBJ1-1; unclear D gene. The CDR3 has 15 amino acids. CDR1 MNHNS and CDR2 SASEGT come from the germline V gene. The V end lost 2 bases, the J end lost 2 bases, and 12 bases lay between the germline ends. The CDR3, as DNA: TGTGCCAGCAGTGAACCCTTTAGGCACAACACTGAAGCTTTCTTT. This codes for CASSEPFRHNTEAFF.

The rearrangement joins TRBV7-7 to TRBJ2-2; no reliable D call. V lost 5 bases to trimming and J lost 5 bases, with 12 bases between them. The CDR3 runs 14 residues. CDR1 is SSHAT, CDR2 FNYEAQ, per germline (reference sequence). CDR3: CASSDRVGTGELFF. The CDR3 coding sequence is TGTGCCAGCAGCGATAGGGTCGGGACCGGGGAGCTGTTTTTT.

This clone appeared a few times. This sequence joins TRBV27 and TRBJ1-2; 9 bases match TRBD1. The CDR3 length is 16 residues. The trim removed 4 bases at V and 8 bases at J, leaving 14 bases unmatched. The germline V gene encodes CDR1 MNHEY and CDR2 SMNVEV (reference sequence). CDR3 DNA: TGTGCCAGCAGTTCGACCGGGACAGGGTATATTTTGGGCTACACCTTC. Translation gives CASSSTGTGYILGYTF.

The table lists this clone with a few counts. The CDR3 here is CASSFGDPYNGYTF. CDR3 nucleotides: TGTGCCAGCAGCTTCGGAGATCCCTATAATGGCTACACCTTC. The V call is TRBV7-9, the J call TRBJ1-2; D is uncertain. Germline V gives CDR1 SEHNR, CDR2 FQNEAQ (reference sequence). V shed 3 bases and J shed 6 bases, with 14 bases lying between them. This CDR3 is built from 14 residues.

This sequence joins TRBV19 and TRBJ2-2; D is ambiguous. Germline CDR1 reads LNHDA; CDR2 reads SQIVND (reference sequence). The CDR3 runs to 12 residues. V lost 5 bases, J lost 3 bases, and 4 bases lay in between. The CDR3 DNA follows: TGTGCCAGTAGTCCCTACACCGGGGAGCTGTTTTTT. Its protein is CASSPYTGELFF.

The chain links TRBV6-1 to TRBJ2-7, with D perhaps given as TRBD1 or TRBD2 (7 bases each). Trimming cost V 6 bases and J 2 bases, with 17 bases left between them. The CDR3 is 15 amino acids. The V gene's germline CDR1 is MNHNS and CDR2 SASEGT. CDR3 protein: CASSRDREGTYEQYF. For the CDR3, the DNA is TGTGCCAGCAGCCGCGACAGGGAGGGAACCTACGAGCAGTACTTC.

In its sample, this clone was seen a few times. The chain combines TRBV4-1 with TRBJ1-2; D is unclear. Trimming removed 0 bases at V and 2 bases at J, with 10 bases between. This CDR3 contains 15 residues. CDR1 MGHRA and CDR2 YSYEKL come from the germline V gene. The CDR3 spells CASSQDELGNYGYTF. The CDR3 DNA reads TGCGCCAGCAGCCAAGACGAGTTAGGGAACTATGGCTACACCTTC.

The V call is TRBV11-2, the J call TRBJ2-6; D is uncertain. This CDR3 has 19 residues. CDR1 is SGHAT, CDR2 FQNNGV, per germline. The V end lost 0 bases, the J end lost 0 bases, and 15 bases lay between the germline ends. CDR3 sequence reads: CASSLDLSETYSGANVLTF. The CDR3 bases are TGTGCCAGCAGCTTAGATCTGAGCGAAACATACTCTGGGGCCAACGTCCTGACTTTC. Looking up the rest from reference TRBV11-2 and TRBJ2-6 gives the full variable domain: EAGVAQSPRYKIIEKRQSVAFWCNPISGHATLYWYQQILGQGPKLLIQFQNNGVVDDSQLPKDRFSAERLKGVDSTLKIQPAKLEDSAVYLCASSLDLSETYSGANVLTFGAGSRLTVL.